The T cell receptor (beta chain) under discussion was sequenced for a study of shared clonotypes between healthy human individuals. Study-level background: CD4 naive cells filled three plates per donor, CD4 memory three, CD8 naive two and CD8 memory one. Study-wide results and caveats: A reduction in generation probabilities was seen for non-shared clonotypes relative to those shared by all four donors.

As concerns this clone: Its antigen remains unidentified.

This table comes from immunoSEQ multiplex PCR, and its TCRdb copy is limited to in-frame clones, with some not included. The data contain almost 750,000 clones, approximately 77% of them seen just once; the ten biggest clones take up approximately 1.8%. The CDR3 consists of 14 residues. V lost 7 bases and J 4 bases, leaving 16 bases between the germline ends. The germline CDR1 and CDR2 sequences are SEHNR and FQNEAQ (reference sequence). The J gene is TRBJ1-2, the V gene TRBV7-9; no reliable D call. This receptor was identified in a woman aged 25 to 39 in good health. Sequencing used memory CD4+ T cells sorted from blood. Subset defined: CD45RA-negative fraction. CDR3 coding DNA: TGTGCCAGCACCCGAACGCTTGATGCCTATGGCTACACCTTC. Translation: CASTRTLDAYGYTF. The full variable domain, its missing parts supplied by reference TRBV7-9 and TRBJ1-2, is DTGVSQNPRHKITKRGQNVTFRCDPISEHNRLYWYRQTLGQGPEFLTYFQNEAQLEKSRLLSDRFSAERPKGSFSTLEIQRTEQGDSAMYLCASTRTLDAYGYTFGSGTRLTVV.